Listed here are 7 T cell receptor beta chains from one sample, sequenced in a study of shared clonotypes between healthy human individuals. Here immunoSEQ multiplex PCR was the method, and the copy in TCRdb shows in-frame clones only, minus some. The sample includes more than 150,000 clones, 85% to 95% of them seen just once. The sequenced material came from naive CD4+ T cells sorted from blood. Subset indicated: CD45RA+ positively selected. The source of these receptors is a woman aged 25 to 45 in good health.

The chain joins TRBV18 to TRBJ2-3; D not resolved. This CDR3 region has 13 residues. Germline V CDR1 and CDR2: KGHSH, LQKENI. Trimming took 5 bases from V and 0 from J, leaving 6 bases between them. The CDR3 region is CASSELSTDTQYF. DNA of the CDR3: TGTGCCAGCTCAGAGCTCAGCACAGATACGCAGTATTTT.

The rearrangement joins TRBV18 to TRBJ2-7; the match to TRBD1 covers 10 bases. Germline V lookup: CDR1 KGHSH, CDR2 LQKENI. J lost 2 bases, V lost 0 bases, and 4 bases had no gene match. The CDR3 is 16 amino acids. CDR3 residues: CASSPPKGQGTYEQYF. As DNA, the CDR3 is TGTGCCAGCTCACCACCAAAGGGACAGGGGACCTACGAGCAGTACTTC.

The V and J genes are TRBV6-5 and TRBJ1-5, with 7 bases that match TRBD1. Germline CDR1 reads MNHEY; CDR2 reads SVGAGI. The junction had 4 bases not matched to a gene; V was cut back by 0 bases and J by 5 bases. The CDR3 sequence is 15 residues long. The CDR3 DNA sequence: TGTGCCAGCAGTTACTCGAATAGGGGGCATCAGCCCCAGCATTTT. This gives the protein CASSYSNRGHQPQHF.

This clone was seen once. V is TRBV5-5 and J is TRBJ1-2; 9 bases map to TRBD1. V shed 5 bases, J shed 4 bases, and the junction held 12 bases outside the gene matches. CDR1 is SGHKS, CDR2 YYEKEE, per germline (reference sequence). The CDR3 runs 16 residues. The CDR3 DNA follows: TGTGCCAGCAGTCCCGCCCCTACAGGGGGCGTCTATGGCTACACCTTC. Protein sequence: CASSPAPTGGVYGYTF.

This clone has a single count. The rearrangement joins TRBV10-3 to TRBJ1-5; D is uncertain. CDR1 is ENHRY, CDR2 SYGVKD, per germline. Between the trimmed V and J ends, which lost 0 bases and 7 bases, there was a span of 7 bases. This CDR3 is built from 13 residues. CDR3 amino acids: CAISESKGQPQHF. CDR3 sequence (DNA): TGTGCCATCAGTGAGTCGAAAGGGCAGCCCCAGCATTTT.

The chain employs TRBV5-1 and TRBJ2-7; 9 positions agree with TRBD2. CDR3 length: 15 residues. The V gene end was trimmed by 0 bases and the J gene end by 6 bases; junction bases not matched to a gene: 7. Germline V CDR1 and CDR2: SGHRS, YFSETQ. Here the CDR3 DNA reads TGCGCCAGCAGCTTGGAGGCGGGAGGGGTGGGCGAGCAGTACTTC. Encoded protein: CASSLEAGGVGEQYF.

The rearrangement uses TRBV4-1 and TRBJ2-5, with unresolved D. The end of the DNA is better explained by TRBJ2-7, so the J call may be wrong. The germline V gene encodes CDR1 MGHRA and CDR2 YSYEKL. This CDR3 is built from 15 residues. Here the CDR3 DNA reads TGCGCCAGCAGCCAGATAGTTACACACTCCTACGAGCAGTACTTC. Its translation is CASSQIVTHSYEQYF.